This T cell receptor (beta chain) was identified during a study of T-cell reconstitution after alpha-beta-depleted transplantation in children. The CDR3 loop spans 12 amino acids. Trimming removed 2 bases from V and 8 bases from J, with 10 bases in between. The germline V gene has CDR1 DFQATT and CDR2 SNEGSKA (reference sequence). General observations from the study: It was newly produced T cells that mostly accounted for T-cell counts and diversity one year after transplant.

This clonotype turned up a few times. The antigen remains unidentified. Molecular barcoding with unique molecular identifiers was used for the TCRbeta library. Each CDR3 protein gets one entry after TCRdb re-called the PCR reads with MiXCR. The sample consists of approximately 400,000 distinct CDR3 sequences, 15% to 20% of them appearing once. Sequencing used PBMCs, mostly from graft donor cells, obtained 360 days after TCRalphabeta/CD19-depleted stem cell transplant. This TCR derives from a boy younger than two who had a stem cell transplant for Wiskott-Aldrich syndrome, so the T cells may come from the graft donor. The chain recombines TRBV20-1 with TRBJ2-4, with D perhaps TRBD1 (6 bases). CDR3 nucleotides: TGCAGTGCTAGACCTAAGGGGGACATTCAGTACTTC. It yields the protein CSARPKGDIQYF.